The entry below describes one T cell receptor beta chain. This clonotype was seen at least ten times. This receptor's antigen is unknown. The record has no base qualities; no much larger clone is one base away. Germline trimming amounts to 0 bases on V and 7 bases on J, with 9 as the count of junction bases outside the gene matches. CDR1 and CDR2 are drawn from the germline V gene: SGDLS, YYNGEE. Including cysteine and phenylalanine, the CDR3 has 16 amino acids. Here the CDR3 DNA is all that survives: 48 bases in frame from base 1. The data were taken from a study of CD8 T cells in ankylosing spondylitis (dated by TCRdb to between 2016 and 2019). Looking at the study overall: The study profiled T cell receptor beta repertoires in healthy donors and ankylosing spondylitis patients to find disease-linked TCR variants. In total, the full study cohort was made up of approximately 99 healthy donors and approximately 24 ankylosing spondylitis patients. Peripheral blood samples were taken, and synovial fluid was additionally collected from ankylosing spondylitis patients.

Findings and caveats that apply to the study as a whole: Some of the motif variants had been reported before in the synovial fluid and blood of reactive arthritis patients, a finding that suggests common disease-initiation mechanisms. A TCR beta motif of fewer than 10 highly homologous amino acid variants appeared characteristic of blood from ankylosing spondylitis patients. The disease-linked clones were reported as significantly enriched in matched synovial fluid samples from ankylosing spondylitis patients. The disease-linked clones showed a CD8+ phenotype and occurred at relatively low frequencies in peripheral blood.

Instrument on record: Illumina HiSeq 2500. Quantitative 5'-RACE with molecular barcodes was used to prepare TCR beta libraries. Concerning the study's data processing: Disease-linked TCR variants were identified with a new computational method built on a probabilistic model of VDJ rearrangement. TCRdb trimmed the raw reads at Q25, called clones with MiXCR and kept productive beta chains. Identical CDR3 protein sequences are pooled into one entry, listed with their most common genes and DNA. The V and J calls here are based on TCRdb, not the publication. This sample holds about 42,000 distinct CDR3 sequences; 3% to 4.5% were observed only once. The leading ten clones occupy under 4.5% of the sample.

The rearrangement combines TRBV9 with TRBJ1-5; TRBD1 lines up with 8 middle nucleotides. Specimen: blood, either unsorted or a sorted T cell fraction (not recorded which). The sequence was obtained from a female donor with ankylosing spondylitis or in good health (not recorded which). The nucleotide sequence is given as TGTGCCAGCAGCGTAGGCCCAGGGGGCGCGGAGCAGCCCCAGCATTTT. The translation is CASSVGPGGAEQPQHF.